Sequencing of this T cell receptor beta chain was carried out in a study of T cell responses to AZD1222 COVID-19 vaccine. Some clones are missing from TCRdb's copy, which holds only in-frame ones; the method was immunoSEQ multiplex PCR. The sample lists 100,000 to 120,000 clones, around 88% occurring once. Study-wide results and limits: Spike was spanned by vaccine-associated CD4 TCRs, which were dominant at 160-218 and 743-854. Spike-specific TCR breadth and depth were elevated following two AZD1222 doses. Donors were largely white British and mainly female; clonal diversity was possibly underestimated.

The germline CDR1 and CDR2 sequences are SGHVS and FQNEAQ. Trimming removed 5 bases at V and 8 bases at J, with 10 bases between. The CDR3 totals 13 residues. As to this clone: Its matching antigen is unknown.

This clonotype was obtained from an adult who received the AZD1222 COVID-19 vaccine. The sequenced sample was peripheral blood, obtained 28 days after the second AZD1222 dose. The rearrangement uses TRBV7-8 and TRBJ1-6; no reliable D call. DNA of the CDR3: TGTGCCAGCAGCCTTGGGTTTTATTCACCCCTCCACTTT. Its translation: CASSLGFYSPLHF.